This entry lists 24 T cell receptor beta chains sequenced from one sample in a study of blood T cell repertoires in COVID-19. Using immunoSEQ multiplex PCR, the repertoire was profiled, and TCRdb retains in-frame clones only, with some absent. The sample lists 130,000 to 150,000 clones; 70% to 85% were seen once. The source material was peripheral blood. These receptors originate from a woman older than 75 in a cohort sampled during active or convalescent COVID-19.

The chain carries TRBV19 and TRBJ2-7, with 9 bases matching TRBD1. Germline V gene sequence: CDR1 LNHDA, CDR2 SQIVND (reference sequence). The CDR3 has 17 residues. V lost 3 bases and J lost 4; bases outside the gene matches: 13. The CDR3 bases are TGTGCCAGTAGTATGGACTCGACGGAGACAGGGGGGTACGAGCAGTACTTC. Residues: CASSMDSTETGGYEQYF.

This chain joins TRBV27 and TRBJ2-2, with TRBD2 matching 9 bases. The CDR3 covers 12 residues. Germline values: CDR1 MNHEY, CDR2 SMNVEV (reference sequence). This CDR3 is CLAGGRTGELFF. CDR3 DNA: TGTCTCGCGGGGGGGCGGACCGGGGAGCTGTTTTTT.

This clone occurred once. This sequence joins TRBV10-2 and TRBJ2-5; 11 nucleotides align to TRBD2. CDR1 and CDR2 from the germline V gene are WSHSY and SAAADI. The CDR3 is 13 amino acids. Trimming cost V 5 bases and J 4 bases; bases outside gene matches: 0. The chain's CDR3 is CASSTSGRETQYF. The CDR3 DNA sequence: TGCGCCAGCAGTACTAGCGGGAGAGAGACCCAGTACTTC.

The chain links TRBV12-3 or TRBV12-4 to TRBJ2-3; the match to TRBD1 covers 10 bases. The CDR3 loop spans 11 amino acids. V trimming: 8 bases; J trimming: 15 bases; junction bases outside the gene matches: 8. In nucleotides, the CDR3 is TGTGCCAGCCGGGACAGGGGAGCCAGATATTTT. This sequence encodes CASRDRGARYF.

This clone came up once. This sequence joins TRBV7-2 and TRBJ1-2; a possible D gene is TRBD1 (6 bases). This CDR3 is built from 14 residues. The germline V gene has CDR1 SGHTA and CDR2 FQGNSA. V lost 5 bases and J 2 bases, leaving 12 bases between the germline ends. The chain's CDR3 is CASSTRQANYGYTF. The CDR3 DNA reads TGTGCCAGCAGCACCAGACAGGCAAACTATGGCTACACCTTC.

J is TRBJ1-2 and V is TRBV29-1; no definite D call. CDR1 and CDR2 from the germline V gene are SQVTM and ANQGSEA. Trimming removed 4 bases from V and 4 bases from J, with 10 bases in between. The CDR3 length is 12 residues. CDR3 nucleotides: TGCAGCGTTGGTAGTACCCCCTATGGCTACACCTTC. This encodes CSVGSTPYGYTF.

This clone came up once. This chain joins TRBV3-1 (or the pseudogene TRBV3-2) and TRBJ1-2; D gene uncertain. V gave up 3 bases and J gave up 8 bases, with 16 bases separating them. In germline, CDR1 is LGHDT, CDR2 YNNKEL (reference sequence). There are 14 residues in the CDR3. CDR3 nucleotide sequence: TGTGCCAGCAGCCAGGGCATATACCAGATCGGCTACACCTTC. Encoded protein: CASSQGIYQIGYTF.

The gene calls are TRBV4-1 and TRBJ2-3; no firm D call. Germline V gene data show CDR1 as MGHRA and CDR2 as YSYEKL. The CDR3 is made up of 19 amino acids. V dropped 1 base and J dropped 4 bases, with 24 bases sitting between them. CDR3 bases: TGCGCCAGCAGCCAAGCTTTTGCGGTGAGTCCCCTTCCTTCAGATACGCAGTATTTT. Its translation is CASSQAFAVSPLPSDTQYF.

The chain carries TRBV9 and TRBJ2-6; D gene ambiguous. Germline V gene data show CDR1 as SGDLS and CDR2 as YYNGEE. V gave up 3 bases and J gave up 0 bases, with 10 bases separating them. The CDR3 extends over 16 amino acids. The CDR3 DNA reads TGTGCCAGCAGCGCGGAACAGTTCTCTGGGGCCAACGTCCTGACTTTC. Protein product: CASSAEQFSGANVLTF.

The chain is built from TRBV9 and TRBJ2-2; TRBD1 might be the D (6 bases). The CDR3 consists of 16 residues. From germline, CDR1 is SGDLS and CDR2 YYNGEE. The V end lost 2 bases, the J end lost 5 bases, and 16 bases lay between the germline ends. The CDR3 protein is CASSVTKGTQTGELFF. CDR3 DNA sequence: TGTGCCAGCAGCGTGACCAAGGGGACACAAACCGGGGAGCTGTTTTTT.

The chain has TRBV27 and TRBJ2-7; D is perhaps TRBD1 (6 bases). Trimming cost V 2 bases and J 2 bases, with 10 bases left between them. Germline CDR1 MNHEY, CDR2 SMNVEV (reference sequence). This CDR3 spans 14 amino acids. The CDR3 nucleotides are TGTGCCAGCAGTTTAGACAGGCTGGCCTACGAGCAGTACTTC. It yields the protein CASSLDRLAYEQYF.

The chain combines TRBV7-8 with TRBJ2-6; a weak D match, TRBD1 (7 bases). V gave up 3 bases and J gave up 2 bases, with 20 bases separating them. The germline V gene encodes CDR1 SGHVS and CDR2 FQNEAQ. The CDR3 runs to 19 residues. The CDR3 coding sequence is TGTGCCAGCAGCTTTAACCCAAGGACAGGCGGGACTGGGGCCAACGTCCTGACTTTC. Amino acid sequence: CASSFNPRTGGTGANVLTF.

This chain uses TRBV18 with TRBJ1-6; tentative D call: TRBD1 (5 bases). This CDR3 region has 14 residues. The germline CDR1 and CDR2 sequences are KGHSH and LQKENI. The V and J ends lost 2 bases and 10 bases respectively, with 12 bases between them. CDR3 loop: CASSPSGSVSPLHF. The CDR3 DNA reads as TGTGCCAGCTCACCATCAGGGTCAGTGTCACCCCTCCACTTT. The full variable domain, completed using reference TRBV18 and TRBJ1-6, is NAGVMQNPRHLVRRRGQEARLRCSPMKGHSHVYWYRQLPEEGLKFMVYLQKENIIDESGMPKERFSAEFPKEGPSILRIQQVVRGDSAAYFCASSPSGSVSPLHFGNGTRLTVT.

The V gene is TRBV7-8, the J gene TRBJ2-2; the D gene is possibly TRBD2 (5 bases). This CDR3 region has 13 residues. The germline CDR1 and CDR2 sequences are SGHVS and FQNEAQ. With 5 bases removed from V and 6 bases from J, the gap between germline ends came to 10 bases. CDR3 DNA: TGTGCCAGCAGCCTGGGAGTGTCCGGGGAGCTGTTTTTT. It specifies CASSLGVSGELFF.

The chain carries TRBV6-5 and TRBJ1-2; D is unclear. Per germline, CDR1 MNHEY and CDR2 SVGAGI. This CDR3 is built from 16 residues. The germline V and J ends were trimmed by 0 bases and 4 bases, with 15 bases remaining between them. The CDR3 protein is CASSYSGQSGTYGYTF. The CDR3 region has the DNA TGTGCCAGCAGTTACTCTGGGCAGTCGGGAACCTATGGCTACACCTTC.

This chain joins TRBV19 and TRBJ2-5; a weak D match, TRBD1 (5 bases). The germline V gene has CDR1 LNHDA and CDR2 SQIVND (reference sequence). The V gene lost 5 bases and the J gene lost 5 bases, with 18 bases spanning the gap. This CDR3 is 15 amino acids long. The CDR3 reads CASSVAGLRGETQYF. Written as DNA, the CDR3 is TGTGCCAGTAGTGTCGCAGGGCTCAGAGGCGAGACCCAGTACTTC. The variable domain in full, completed from reference TRBV19 and TRBJ2-5, reads DGGITQSPKYLFRKEGQNVTLSCEQNLNHDAMYWYRQDPGQGLRLIYYSQIVNDFQKGDIAEGYSVSREKKESFPLTVTSAQKNPTAFYLCASSVAGLRGETQYFGPGTRLLVL.

This chain connects TRBV6-4 to TRBJ2-1, with 9 bases identical to TRBD2. The CDR3 loop spans 16 amino acids. J was trimmed by 3 bases and V by 0 bases; bases with no gene match: 3. In germline, CDR1 is MRHNA, CDR2 SNTAGT. The CDR3 spells CASSDSGAGGYNEQFF. CDR3 nucleotide sequence: TGTGCCAGCAGTGACTCGGGAGCGGGGGGCTACAATGAGCAGTTCTTC.

This chain links TRBV7-2 with TRBJ1-1; the D gene is possibly TRBD1 (6 bases). The CDR3 has 13 residues. Germline CDR1 reads SGHTA; CDR2 reads FQGNSA. V lost 5 bases to trimming and J lost 3 bases, with 10 bases between them. CDR3 residues: CASSPRQDTEAFF. The CDR3 DNA reads as TGTGCCAGCAGCCCAAGACAGGACACTGAAGCTTTCTTT.

This rearrangement joins TRBV5-1 to TRBJ2-2; 10 bases agree with TRBD1. Looked up from germline, CDR1 is SGHRS and CDR2 is YFSETQ. This CDR3 region has 18 residues. Germline trimming cut 5 bases from V and 2 bases from J; bases unmatched to any gene: 12. Here the CDR3 reads CASRPGDRGGPNTGELFF. CDR3 bases: TGCGCCAGCAGACCGGGGGACAGGGGAGGACCTAACACCGGGGAGCTGTTTTTT.

The chain carries TRBV28 and TRBJ2-6; possible D gene TRBD1, 5 bases. V lost 2 bases and J lost 3, with 8 bases in between. This CDR3 contains 15 residues. Germline V gene sequence: CDR1 MDHEN, CDR2 SYDVKM. DNA of the CDR3: TGTGCCAGCAGTTTAGTTACAGGTGGGGCCAACGTCCTGACTTTC. Translating it yields CASSLVTGGANVLTF.

The chain joins TRBV5-8 to TRBJ2-1; TRBD1 matches at 11 bases. This CDR3 comprises 14 residues. The germline V gene has CDR1 SGHTS and CDR2 YDEGEE. V shed 7 bases and J 2 bases; nucleotides not matched to a gene: 2. The CDR3 region is CASADRGPYNEQFF. CDR3 sequence (DNA): TGTGCCAGCGCGGACAGGGGGCCCTACAATGAGCAGTTCTTC.

The V gene is TRBV5-1, the J gene TRBJ2-5, with D possibly being TRBD2 (6 bases). The CDR3 sequence is 13 residues long. V was pared by 5 bases and J by 5 bases, with 13 bases between. Looked up from germline, CDR1 is SGHRS and CDR2 is YFSETQ. The CDR3 DNA is TGCGCCAGCAGTCGTAGCGGTTTTGAGACCCAGTACTTC. The encoded protein is CASSRSGFETQYF.

The chain carries TRBV2 and TRBJ2-2, with D possibly TRBD2 on 5 matching bases. The CDR3 runs 15 residues. Trimming took off 5 bases at V and 4 bases at J, with 14 bases between the two ends. CDR1 SNHLY and CDR2 FYNNEI come from the germline V gene. The CDR3 reads CASSPSYTATGELFF. CDR3 bases: TGTGCCAGCAGTCCTAGCTATACGGCCACCGGGGAGCTGTTTTTT.

The rearrangement uses TRBV2 and TRBJ2-3; 13 nucleotides align to TRBD2. V dropped 8 bases and J dropped 4; count of bases not matched to a gene: 24. Germline CDR1 reads SNHLY; CDR2 reads FYNNEI. This CDR3 has 21 residues. Written as DNA, the CDR3 is TGTGCCAGCGAACCCGGGACTAGCGGGGTCGCGAGTCTATTTGATGCAGATACGCAGTATTTT. As protein: CASEPGTSGVASLFDADTQYF.